This T cell receptor beta chain was recorded in a study of cytomegalovirus exposure and HLA in healthy donors. About the research overall: HLA-typed donors contributed approximately 86 million unique TCRs, which were held in an early data release. Study-level points and caveats: Under in vitro conditions, a few CMV-associated chains were confirmed as specific for CMV antigens.

The PCR ran on 60 Vbeta and 13 Jbeta primers. As originally analysed: There were about 86 million unique TCR beta chains by a later count, and 10 million to 12 million of them were shared. The assay was immunoSEQ multiplex PCR, and TCRdb's table has in-frame clones only and misses some. Clone size and V and J calls were adopted from that table, with D and trimming inferred from the DNA. The table shows about 55,000 clones, with nearly 85% occurring only once. On this clone itself: No antigen is known for it.

Germline V gene lookup returns CDR1 MDHEN and CDR2 SYDVKM. The CDR3 is made up of 15 amino acids. Deletions cut 9 bases from V and 5 bases from J, with 17 bases between. The TCR comes from a young man in good health and CMV-seronegative. The sample taken for sequencing was PBMCs. This sequence joins TRBV28 and TRBJ1-6, with TRBD1 as a possible D gene (6 bases). For the CDR3, the DNA is TGTGCCAGTTTGGGGGCAGGGGATAATAATTCACCCCTCCACTTT. Amino acid sequence: CASLGAGDNNSPLHF.